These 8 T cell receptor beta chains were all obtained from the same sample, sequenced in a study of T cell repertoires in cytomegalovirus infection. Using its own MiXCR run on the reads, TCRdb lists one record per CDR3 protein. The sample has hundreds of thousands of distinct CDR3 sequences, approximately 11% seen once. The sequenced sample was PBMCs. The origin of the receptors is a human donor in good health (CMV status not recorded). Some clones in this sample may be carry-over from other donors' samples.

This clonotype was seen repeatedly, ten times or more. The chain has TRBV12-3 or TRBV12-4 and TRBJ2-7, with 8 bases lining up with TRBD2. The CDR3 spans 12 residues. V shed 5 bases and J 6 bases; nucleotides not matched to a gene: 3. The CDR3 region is CASSRTSREQYF. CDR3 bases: TGTGCCAGCAGTCGGACTAGCCGCGAGCAGTACTTC.

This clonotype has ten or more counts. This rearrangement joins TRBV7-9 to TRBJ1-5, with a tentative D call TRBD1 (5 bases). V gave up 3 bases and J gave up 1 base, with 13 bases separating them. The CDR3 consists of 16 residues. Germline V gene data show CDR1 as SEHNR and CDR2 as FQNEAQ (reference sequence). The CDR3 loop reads CASSLGEGVSNQPQHF. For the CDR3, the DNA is TGTGCCAGCAGCTTGGGGGAAGGGGTGAGCAATCAGCCCCAGCATTTT.

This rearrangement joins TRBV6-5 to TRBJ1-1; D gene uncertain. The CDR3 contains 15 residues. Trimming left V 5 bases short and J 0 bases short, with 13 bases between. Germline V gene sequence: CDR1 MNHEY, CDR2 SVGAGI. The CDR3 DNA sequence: TGTGCCAGCAGTCGAGACGGCAGGCTGAACACTGAAGCTTTCTTT. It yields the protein CASSRDGRLNTEAFF.

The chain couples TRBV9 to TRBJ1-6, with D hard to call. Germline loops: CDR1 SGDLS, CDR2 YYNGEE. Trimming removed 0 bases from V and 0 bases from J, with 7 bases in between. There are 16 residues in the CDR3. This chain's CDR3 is CASSVGMGSYNSPLHF. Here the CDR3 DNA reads TGTGCCAGCAGCGTAGGGATGGGCTCCTATAATTCACCCCTCCACTTT.

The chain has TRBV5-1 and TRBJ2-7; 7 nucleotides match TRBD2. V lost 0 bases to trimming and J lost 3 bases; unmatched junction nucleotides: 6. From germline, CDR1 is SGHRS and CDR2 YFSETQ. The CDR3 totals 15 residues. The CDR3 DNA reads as TGCGCCAGCAGCTTGGATGCTAGCGGTAACTACGAGCAGTACTTC. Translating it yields CASSLDASGNYEQYF.

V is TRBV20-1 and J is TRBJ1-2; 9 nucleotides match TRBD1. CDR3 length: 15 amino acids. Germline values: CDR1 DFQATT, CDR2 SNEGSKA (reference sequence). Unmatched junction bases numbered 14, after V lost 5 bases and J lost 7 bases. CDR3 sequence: CSARVPGQGMGGYTF. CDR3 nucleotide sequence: TGCAGTGCTCGCGTCCCGGGACAGGGAATGGGTGGCTACACCTTC.

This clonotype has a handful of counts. The CDR3 is CSAPGRGRTDTQYF. The CDR3 coding sequence is TGCAGTGCTCCCGGCAGGGGGCGAACAGATACGCAGTATTTT. The rearrangement uses TRBV20-1 and TRBJ2-3; 8 bases are shared with TRBD1. Trimming took 5 bases from V and 3 from J; bases not matched to a gene: 7. CDR1 DFQATT and CDR2 SNEGSKA come from the germline V gene (reference sequence). This CDR3 is 14 amino acids long.

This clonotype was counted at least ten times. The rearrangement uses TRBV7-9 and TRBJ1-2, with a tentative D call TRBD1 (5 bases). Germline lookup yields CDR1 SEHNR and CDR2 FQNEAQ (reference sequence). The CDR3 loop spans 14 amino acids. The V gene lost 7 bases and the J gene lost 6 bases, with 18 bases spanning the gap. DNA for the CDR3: TGTGCCAGCACCTCAACGCAGGGATCGCATGGCTACACCTTC. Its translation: CASTSTQGSHGYTF.